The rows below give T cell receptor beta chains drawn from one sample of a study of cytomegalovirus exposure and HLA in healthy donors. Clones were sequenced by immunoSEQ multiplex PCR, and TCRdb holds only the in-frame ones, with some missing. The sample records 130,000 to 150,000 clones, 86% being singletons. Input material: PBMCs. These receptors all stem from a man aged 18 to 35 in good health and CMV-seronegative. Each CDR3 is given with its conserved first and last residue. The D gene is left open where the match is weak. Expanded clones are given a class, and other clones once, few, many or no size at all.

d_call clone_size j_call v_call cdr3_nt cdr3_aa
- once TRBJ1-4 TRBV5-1 TGCGCCAGCAGCTTGGGGGCCGGGGAGGAAAAACTGTTTTTT CASSLGAGEEKLFF
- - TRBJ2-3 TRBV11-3 TGTGCCAGCAGCTTAGGTGGCCACGGGGTGGGCACAGATACGCAGTATTTT CASSLGGHGVGTDTQYF
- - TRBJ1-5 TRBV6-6 TGTGCCAGCAGTTACGGTCGCTACGATAATCAGCCCCAGCATTTT CASSYGRYDNQPQHF
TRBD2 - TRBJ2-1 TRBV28 TGTGCCAGCAGTTTAGCGGGAGCGACCCTCAATGAGCAGTTCTTC CASSLAGATLNEQFF
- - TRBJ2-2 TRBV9 TGTGCCAGCAGCCCCTCTTCGGGGGGCATCGGGGAGCTGTTTTTT CASSPSSGGIGELFF
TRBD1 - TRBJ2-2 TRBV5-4 TGTGCCAGCAGCTTTAGGACAGGCGCGCCCGGGGAGCTGTTTTTT CASSFRTGAPGELFF
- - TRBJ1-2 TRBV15 TGTGCCACCAGCCCGGGACTTTATTTCGGAATTGGCTACACCTTC CATSPGLYFGIGYTF
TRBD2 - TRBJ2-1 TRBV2 TGTGCCACTCGTAGCGGGACCTATTACAATGAGCAGTTCTTC CATRSGTYYNEQFF
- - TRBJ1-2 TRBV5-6 TGTGCCAGCAGCTGGGACACCGACCTGGGGGTCTATGGCTACACCTTC CASSWDTDLGVYGYTF
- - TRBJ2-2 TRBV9 TGTGCCAGCAGCGCGGGACTGGATAACACCGGGGAGCTGTTTTTT CASSAGLDNTGELFF
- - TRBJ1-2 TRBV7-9 TGTGCCAGCAGCACCCCGGGGGGGATTCGAGGTAATGGCTACACCTTC CASSTPGGIRGNGYTF
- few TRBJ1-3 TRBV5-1 TGCGCCAGCAGCTTGTCTTCCGTCGGAAACACCATATATTTT CASSLSSVGNTIYF
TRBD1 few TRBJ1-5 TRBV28 TGTGCCAGCAGTTTAGAGGGGGCGGCCGGGGCCCATCAGCCCCAGCATTTT CASSLEGAAGAHQPQHF
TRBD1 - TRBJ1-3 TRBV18 TGTGCCAGCTCATCAGGGACAGGGGGAAACACCATATATTTT CASSSGTGGNTIYF
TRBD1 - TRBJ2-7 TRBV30 TGTGCCTGGAGCAAGACAGGGGGCCCCTACGAGCAGTACTTC CAWSKTGGPYEQYF
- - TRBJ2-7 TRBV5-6 TGTGCCAGCAGCCCCTTCGGCGGGTCACACGAGCAGTACTTC CASSPFGGSHEQYF
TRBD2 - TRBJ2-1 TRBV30 TGTGCCTGGAGTGGCATCCTCAATAGCGGGAGAGGCTACAATGAGCAGTTCTTC CAWSGILNSGRGYNEQFF
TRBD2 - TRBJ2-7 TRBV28 TGTGCCAGCAGACGACTAGCGGGAGCGTACGAGCAGTACTTC CASRRLAGAYEQYF
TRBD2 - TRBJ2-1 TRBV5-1 TGCGCCAGCAGCTTACCGGGACTAGCGGGTGTTGAGCAGTTCTTC CASSLPGLAGVEQFF
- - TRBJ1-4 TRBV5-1 TGCGCCAGCAGCCCCTACAAGCTCAGACAGGCAACTAATGAAAAACTGTTTTTT CASSPYKLRQATNEKLFF
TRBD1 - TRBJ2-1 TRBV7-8 TGTGCCAGCAGCTTAACGGGACAGGCATCCTACAATGAGCAGTTCTTC CASSLTGQASYNEQFF
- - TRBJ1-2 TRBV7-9 TGTGCCAGCAGCTTAGGGAGGGTTGGCTACACCTTC CASSLGRVGYTF
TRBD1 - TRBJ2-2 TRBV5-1 TGCGCCAGCAGCTCGGACAGGGGCGGGGAGCTGTTTTTT CASSSDRGGELFF
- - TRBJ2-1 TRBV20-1 TGCAGTGCTGTATTCAATGAGCAGTTCTTC CSAVFNEQFF
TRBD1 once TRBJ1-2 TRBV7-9 TGTGCCAGCAGTGGAACAGGGGGCGGACTATCAGACGTAGATAGCTACACCTTC CASSGTGGGLSDVDSYTF
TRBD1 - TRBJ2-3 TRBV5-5 TGTGCCAGCAGTCTTGACAGGGGAGGTGATACGCAGTATTTT CASSLDRGGDTQYF
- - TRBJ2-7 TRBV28 TGTGCCAGCAGTTATATAGCGGAGAACGCCTACGAGCAGTACTTC CASSYIAENAYEQYF
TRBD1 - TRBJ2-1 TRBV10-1 TGCGCCAGCAGCGAGCCGGGACAGGGTTTCCATGAGCAGTTCTTC CASSEPGQGFHEQFF
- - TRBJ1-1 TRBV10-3 TGTGCCATCAGTGAGGCACAGGAGAACACTGAAGCTTTCTTT CAISEAQENTEAFF
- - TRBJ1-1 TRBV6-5 TGTGCCAGCAGTTACGGGTGGCGGTCTTTCTTT CASSYGWRSFF
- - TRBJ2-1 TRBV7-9 TGTGCCAGCAGCTTAGATTTTTCCTCCCCTGTCTTC CASSLDFSSPVF
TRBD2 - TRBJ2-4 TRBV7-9 TGTGCCAGCAGCCATTCCAGCGGGAGGAACATTCAGTACTTC CASSHSSGRNIQYF
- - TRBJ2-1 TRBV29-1 TGCAGCGTTGGGCAGGGCTCCTACAATGAGCAGTTCTTC CSVGQGSYNEQFF
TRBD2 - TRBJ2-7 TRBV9 TGTGCCAGCAGCGTAGCGGCGGGGGGGTCCTACGAGCAGTACTTC CASSVAAGGSYEQYF
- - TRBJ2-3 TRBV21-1 TGTGCCAGCACCAAAGGGGGCAGGGGCGGCACAGATACGCAGTATTTT CASTKGGRGGTDTQYF
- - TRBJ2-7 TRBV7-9 TGTGCCAGCAGCTTAGGTGACAGGCCCTACGAGCAGTACTTC CASSLGDRPYEQYF
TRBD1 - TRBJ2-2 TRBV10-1 TGCGCCAGCAGTGAGACGGGACAGGGACTTTTGCCCGGGGAGCTGTTTTTT CASSETGQGLLPGELFF
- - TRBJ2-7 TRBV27 TGTGCCAGCAGACCCAGGCCTACAGGTCGTGGTTACGAGCAGTACTTC CASRPRPTGRGYEQYF
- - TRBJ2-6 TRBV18 TGTGCCAGCTCGGCACAGGGATCTGGGGCCAACGTCCTGACTTTC CASSAQGSGANVLTF
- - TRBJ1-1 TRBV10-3 TGTGCCATCAGTGAGTCGGAGACGAACACTGAAGCTTTCTTT CAISESETNTEAFF
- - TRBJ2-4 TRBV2 TGTGCCAGCAGTGAACCACATCTAGCCAAAAACATTCAGTACTTC CASSEPHLAKNIQYF
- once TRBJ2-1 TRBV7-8 TGTGCCAGCAGCTTAGCGCAGGGGACCTACAATGAGCAGTTCTTC CASSLAQGTYNEQFF
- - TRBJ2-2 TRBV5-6 TGTGCCAGCAATCAGGGGTTAGGCACCGGGGAGCTGTTTTTT CASNQGLGTGELFF
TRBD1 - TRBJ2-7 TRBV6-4 TGTGCCAGCAGTGACTCAGGACAGGGACGGCAGTACTTC CASSDSGQGRQYF
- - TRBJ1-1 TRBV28 TGTGCCAGCAGTCCAGACCCCGACAGTGAAGCTTTCTTT CASSPDPDSEAFF
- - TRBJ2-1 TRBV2 TGTGCCAGCAGCGTTAACTACAATGAGCAGTTCTTC CASSVNYNEQFF